This T cell receptor (beta chain) was found in a study of shared clonotypes between healthy human individuals. Study-wide context: Researchers assigned three CD4 naive, three CD4 memory, two CD8 naive and one CD8 memory plate to each donor.

On sorted subsets, replicate PCRs used 200 to 250 ng DNA, or approximately 33,000 T cell genomes. TCRdb's table, derived via immunoSEQ multiplex PCR, lists solely in-frame clones and lacks some. The table has roughly 1,500,000 clones, 95% to 99% seen once. This clone was seen just once. The sequencing input was naive CD4+ T cells sorted from blood. Documented subset: CD45RA+ positively selected. The TCR sequence derives from a young man in good health.

CDR3 region: CASSETGSQHF. CDR3 coding DNA: TGTGCCAGCAGTGAGACAGGATCCCAGCATTTT. The chain combines TRBV6-1 with TRBJ1-5, with a possible D match to TRBD1 (6 bases). This CDR3 is built from 11 residues. Germline CDR1 is MNHNS and CDR2 is SASEGT. V was pared by 3 bases and J by 11 bases, with 8 bases between.